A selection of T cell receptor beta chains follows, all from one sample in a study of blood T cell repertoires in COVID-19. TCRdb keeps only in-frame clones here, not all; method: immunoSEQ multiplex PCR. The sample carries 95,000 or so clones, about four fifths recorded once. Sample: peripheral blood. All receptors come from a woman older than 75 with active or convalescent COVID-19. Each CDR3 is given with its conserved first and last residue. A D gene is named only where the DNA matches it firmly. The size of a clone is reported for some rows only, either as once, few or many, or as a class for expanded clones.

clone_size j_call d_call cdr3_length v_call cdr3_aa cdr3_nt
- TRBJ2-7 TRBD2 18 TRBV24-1 CATSGPGLAGGPIYEQYF TGTGCCACCAGTGGTCCGGGACTAGCGGGAGGGCCGATCTACGAGCAGTACTTC
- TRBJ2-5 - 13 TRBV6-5 CASTLLAGETQYF TGTGCCAGCACCCTTTTAGCCGGCGAGACCCAGTACTTC
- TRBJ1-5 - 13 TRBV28 CASTISGNQPQHF TGTGCCAGCACTATCTCAGGGAATCAGCCCCAGCATTTT
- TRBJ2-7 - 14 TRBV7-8 CASSSRLGRYEQYF TGTGCCAGCAGCTCCAGGCTTGGGAGGTACGAGCAGTACTTC
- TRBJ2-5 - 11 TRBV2 CASKPGETQYF TGTGCCAGCAAGCCGGGGGAGACCCAGTACTTC
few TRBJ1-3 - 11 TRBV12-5 CASGLGRQVQF TGTGCTAGTGGTTTGGGTAGACAAGTCCAATTT
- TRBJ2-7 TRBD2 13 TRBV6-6 CASRTGGGYEQYF TGTGCCAGCAGGACGGGAGGCGGCTACGAGCAGTACTTC
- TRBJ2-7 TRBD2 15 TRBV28 CASSLFGLAINEQYF TGTGCCAGCAGTTTATTTGGACTAGCGATAAACGAGCAGTACTTC
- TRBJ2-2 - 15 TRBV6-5 CASSRGAWIHGELFF TGTGCCAGCAGCAGAGGTGCATGGATTCACGGGGAGCTGTTTTTT
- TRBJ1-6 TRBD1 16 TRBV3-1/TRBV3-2 CASSGALGQGNSPLHF TGTGCCAGCAGCGGGGCTTTGGGACAGGGGAATTCACCCCTCCACTTT
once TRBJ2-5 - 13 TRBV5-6 CASSYLGAGTQYF TGTGCCAGCAGCTACCTAGGAGCCGGGACCCAGTACTTC
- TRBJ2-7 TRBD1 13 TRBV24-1 CATSGDRVYEQYF TGTGCCACCAGTGGCGACAGGGTCTACGAGCAGTACTTC
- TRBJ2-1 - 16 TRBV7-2 CASSKDRDSRYNEQFF TGTGCCAGCAGCAAGGACCGGGACTCCCGTTACAATGAGCAGTTCTTC
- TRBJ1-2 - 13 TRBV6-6 CASSPGTFYGYTF TGTGCCAGCAGTCCCGGGACATTTTATGGCTACACCTTC
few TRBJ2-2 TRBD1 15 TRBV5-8 CASSLRTGGPGELFF TGTGCCAGCAGCTTGAGGACAGGGGGCCCCGGGGAGCTGTTTTTT
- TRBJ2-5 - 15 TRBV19 CASSTQTGWQETQYF TGTGCCAGTAGTACCCAGACAGGTTGGCAAGAGACCCAGTACTTC
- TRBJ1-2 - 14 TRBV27 CASSFWDSGYGYTF TGTGCCAGCAGTTTTTGGGACTCCGGGTATGGCTACACCTTC
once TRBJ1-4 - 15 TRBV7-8 CASSWAGKGEEKLFF TGTGCCAGCAGCTGGGCCGGGAAGGGGGAAGAAAAACTGTTTTTT
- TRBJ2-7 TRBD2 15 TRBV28 CASSLAGAVSYEQYF TGTGCCAGCAGTTTAGCGGGAGCGGTGAGTTACGAGCAGTACTTC
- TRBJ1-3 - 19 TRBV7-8 CASSLEGLTATVSGNTIYF TGTGCCAGCAGCTTAGAGGGGCTGACAGCTACAGTCTCTGGAAACACCATATATTTT
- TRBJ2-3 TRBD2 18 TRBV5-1 CASSQTSGRPTSTDTQYF TGCGCCAGCAGCCAGACTAGCGGGCGACCCACTAGCACAGATACGCAGTATTTT
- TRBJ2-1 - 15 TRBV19 CASSMGWGDYNEQFF TGTGCCAGTAGTATGGGGTGGGGGGATTACAATGAGCAGTTCTTC
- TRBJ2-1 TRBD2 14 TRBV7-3 CASSLAGGNNEQFF TGTGCCAGCAGCTTAGCGGGAGGCAACAATGAGCAGTTCTTC
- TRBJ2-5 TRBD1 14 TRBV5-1 CASNNRGRGETQYF TGTGCCAGCAACAACAGGGGGCGCGGGGAGACCCAGTACTTC
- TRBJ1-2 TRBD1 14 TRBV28 CASSLGQGNYGYTF TGTGCCAGCAGTCTCGGACAGGGAAACTATGGCTACACCTTC
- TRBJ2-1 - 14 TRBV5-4 CASSYRGPYNEQFF TGTGCCAGCAGCTACCGTGGCCCCTACAATGAGCAGTTCTTC
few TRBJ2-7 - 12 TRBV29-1 CSVVTGSYEQYF TGCAGCGTAGTGACGGGTTCCTACGAGCAGTACTTC
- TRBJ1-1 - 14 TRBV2 CASSEWLMNTEAFF TGTGCCAGCAGTGAGTGGCTGATGAACACTGAAGCTTTCTTT
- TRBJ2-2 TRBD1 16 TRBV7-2 CASSPGQFLNTGELFF TGTGCCAGCAGCCCGGGACAGTTCCTCAACACCGGGGAGCTGTTTTTT
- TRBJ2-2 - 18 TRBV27 CASKRWAGMDANTGELFF TGTGCCAGCAAAAGGTGGGCGGGGATGGACGCGAACACCGGGGAGCTGTTTTTT
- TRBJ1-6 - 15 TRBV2 CASSELSQGGSPLHF TGTGCCAGCAGTGAACTATCGCAGGGAGGGTCACCCCTCCACTTT
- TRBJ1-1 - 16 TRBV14 CASSRGTGKGNTEAFF TGTGCCAGCAGCCGCGGGACGGGTAAGGGGAACACTGAAGCTTTCTTT
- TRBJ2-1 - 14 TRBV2 CASSEFRTYNEQFF TGTGCCAGCAGTGAGTTCCGTACCTACAATGAGCAGTTCTTC
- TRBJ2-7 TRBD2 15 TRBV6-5 CASSYGRGIPYEQYF TGTGCCAGCAGTTACGGGAGGGGAATCCCCTACGAGCAGTACTTC
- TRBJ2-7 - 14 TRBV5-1 CASSRSSVSYEQYF TGTGCCAGCAGCCGTTCTAGCGTCTCCTACGAGCAGTACTTC
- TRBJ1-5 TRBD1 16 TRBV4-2 CASSQGTGDSNQPQHF TGTGCCAGCAGCCAGGGGACAGGAGATAGCAATCAGCCCCAGCATTTT
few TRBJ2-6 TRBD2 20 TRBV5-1 CASSLVVAGVVESGANVLTF TGCGCCAGCAGCTTGGTGGTAGCGGGAGTCGTTGAGTCTGGGGCCAACGTCCTGACTTTC
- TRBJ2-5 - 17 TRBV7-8 CASSLAQSDSLQETQYF TGTGCCAGCAGCTTAGCTCAGTCGGACAGTCTCCAAGAGACCCAGTACTTC
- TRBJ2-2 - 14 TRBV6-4 CASSPFSETGELFF TGTGCCAGCAGCCCATTTAGTGAAACCGGGGAGCTGTTTTTT
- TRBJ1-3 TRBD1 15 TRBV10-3 CAINPQGASGNTIYF TGTGCCATCAATCCCCAGGGGGCGTCTGGAAACACCATATATTTT
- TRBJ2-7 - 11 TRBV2 CASSISYEQYF TGTGCCAGCAGCATTTCCTACGAGCAGTACTTC
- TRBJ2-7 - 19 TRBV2 CASSEGMGRALVRIYEQYF TGTGCCAGCAGTGAGGGTATGGGGAGAGCCCTCGTCCGGATTTACGAGCAGTACTTC